The clone carrying this T cell receptor (beta chain) has a handful of counts. The antigen is not known. Trimming cost V 1 base and J 5 bases; bases outside gene matches: 1. The CDR3 is 15 residues long. The germline V gene has CDR1 SGHAT and CDR2 FQNNGV. As every portion of the isolated RNA was reverse transcribed, the sequencing read expressed TCRB transcripts. This table comes from immunoSEQ multiplex PCR, and its TCRdb copy is limited to in-frame clones, with some not included. The sample records some 350,000 clones, 13% being singletons. These data originate in a study of beta chain features in type 1 diabetes. Study conclusions and caveats: Type 1 diabetes patients had moderately but significantly shorter TCRB CDR3s in all four CD4+ subsets.

The sample was naive CD4+ T cells from blood. The rearrangement uses TRBV11-2 and TRBJ2-2, with 10 bases that match TRBD2. The receptor's source is a woman aged 18-29 years with type 1 diabetes. Here the CDR3 reads CASSLVSGRTGELFF. CDR3 nucleotide sequence: TGTGCCAGCAGCTTAGTTAGCGGGAGGACCGGGGAGCTGTTTTTT.